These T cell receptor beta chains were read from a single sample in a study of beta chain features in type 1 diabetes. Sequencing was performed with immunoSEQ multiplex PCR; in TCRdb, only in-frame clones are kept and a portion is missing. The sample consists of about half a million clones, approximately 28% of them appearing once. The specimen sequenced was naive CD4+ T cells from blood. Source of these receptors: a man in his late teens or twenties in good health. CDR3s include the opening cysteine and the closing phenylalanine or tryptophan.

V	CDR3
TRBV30	CAWSKNRGQPQHF
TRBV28	CASMGRSKEYF
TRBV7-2	CASSDRTGPPYEQYF
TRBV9	CASSVGVSGQETQYF
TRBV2	CASSEEGGVEQFF
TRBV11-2	CASSTDLAKLYNEQFF
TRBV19	CASRILSGSSYNEQFF
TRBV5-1	CASSLAGTSGYNEQFF
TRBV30	CAWNPGISYLSGNTIYF
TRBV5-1	CASSTGPPMNEQFF
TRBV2	CASSGGRTMNEQFF
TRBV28	CASSLVTQKQYF
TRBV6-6	CASNTRGETQYF
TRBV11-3	CASSLDGATDTQYF
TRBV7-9	CASSHSGIYNEQFF
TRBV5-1	CASSWTGETETQYF
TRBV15	CATSRYGQDNEQFF
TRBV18	CASSLYNEQFF
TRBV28	CASSTPGRGVEQYF
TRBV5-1	CASSLLAGEETQYF
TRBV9	CASSVSGQGLSGANVLTF
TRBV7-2	CASSLDYYEQYF
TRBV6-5	CASSRERGSYEQYF
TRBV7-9	CASSPRAGSYKQYF
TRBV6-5	CASSYSLEGGEQFF
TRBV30	CAWSGTGGQPQHF
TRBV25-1	CASTTKVMETQYF
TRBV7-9	CASSAFNEQFF
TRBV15	CATSRDFTGELFF
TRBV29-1	CSVGGPGPYEQYF
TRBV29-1	CSVAGGRSSGEQFF
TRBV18	CASSPSGVGSGTGANVLTF
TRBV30	CAWSLDRGGPYEQYF
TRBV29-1	CSVYRGYQETQYF
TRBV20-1	CSTGSYNEQFF
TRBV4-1	CASSQDNRLAKNIQYF